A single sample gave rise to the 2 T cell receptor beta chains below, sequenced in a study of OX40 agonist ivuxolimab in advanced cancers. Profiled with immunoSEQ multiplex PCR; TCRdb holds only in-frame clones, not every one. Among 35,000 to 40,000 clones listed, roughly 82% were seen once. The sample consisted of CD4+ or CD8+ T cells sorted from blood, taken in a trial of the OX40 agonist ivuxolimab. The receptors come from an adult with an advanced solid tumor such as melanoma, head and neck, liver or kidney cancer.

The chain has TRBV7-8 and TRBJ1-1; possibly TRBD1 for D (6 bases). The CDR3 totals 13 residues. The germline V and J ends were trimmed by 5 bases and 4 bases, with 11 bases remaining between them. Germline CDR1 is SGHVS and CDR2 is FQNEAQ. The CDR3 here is CASSLRGATEAFF. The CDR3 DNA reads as TGTGCCAGCAGCCTCAGGGGCGCCACTGAAGCTTTCTTT.

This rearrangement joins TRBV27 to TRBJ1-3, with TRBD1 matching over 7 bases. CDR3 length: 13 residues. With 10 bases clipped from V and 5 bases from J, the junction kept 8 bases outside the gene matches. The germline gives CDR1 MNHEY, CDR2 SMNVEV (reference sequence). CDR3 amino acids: CATLDRDRNTIYF. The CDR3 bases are TGTGCCACCCTAGACAGGGATAGAAACACCATATATTTT.